The next 30 T cell receptor beta chains were all read from a single sample in a study of metastatic and nonmetastatic thyroid tumors. Nobody among the patients had been given any treatment before thyroid surgery. MiXCR was used by TCRdb to re-call the PCR reads. The sample includes approximately 16,000 clones, about 29% seen only once; the top ten take about 12%. The material sequenced was tumor tissue. Every receptor here comes from a male donor with papillary thyroid cancer or a benign thyroid nodule (not recorded which). Some clones in this sample may be carry-over from other donors' samples.

In its sample, this clone ranks as medium-sized. This chain links TRBV20-1 with TRBJ2-1; no clear D. CDR1 is DFQATT, CDR2 SNEGSKA, per germline (reference sequence). V shed 1 base and J shed 3 bases, with 13 bases lying between them. The CDR3 covers 15 residues. The CDR3 sequence is CSARVRWLGYNEQFF. CDR3 bases: TGCAGTGCTAGAGTCCGATGGCTAGGCTACAATGAGCAGTTCTTC.

The chain combines TRBV9 with TRBJ1-1, with 7 bases fitting TRBD1. Trimming took 4 bases from V and 0 from J; bases not matched to a gene: 15. The length of the CDR3 is 18 residues. Germline V lookup: CDR1 SGDLS, CDR2 YYNGEE. CDR3 coding DNA: TGTGCCAGCAGCCCACAAGACAGGGCCACGGGGATGAACACTGAAGCTTTCTTT. Amino acid sequence: CASSPQDRATGMNTEAFF. Full variable domain (remainder filled in from reference TRBV9 and TRBJ1-1): DSGVTQTPKHLITATGQRVTLRCSPRSGDLSVYWYQQSLDQGLQFLIQYYNGEERAKGNILERFSAQQFPDLHSELNLSSLELGDSALYFCASSPQDRATGMNTEAFFGQGTRLTVV.

This clone occurred many times. Just one base apart from a much larger clone, this may be a read error. No DNA is shown, since the ends of the CDR3 on it are uncertain; the CDR3 is the one TCRdb lists. Other DNA sequences from this sample encode an identical CDR3 as well. The rearrangement links TRBV29-1 to TRBJ1-4; TRBD1 is taken as the D call from the table, unchecked against the DNA. Germline assignment: CDR1 SQVTM and CDR2 ANQGSEA. Termini included, the CDR3 measures 12 amino acids. The CDR3 loop reads CSVGAGSEKLFF.

This clone was counted once. A junction end diverges from the germline sequence, so it may reflect a read error. The chain links TRBV20-1 to TRBJ2-3, with a tentative D call TRBD2 (5 bases). In germline, CDR1 is DFQATT, CDR2 SNEGSKA (reference sequence). The CDR3 length is 11 residues. CDR3 DNA sequence: TGCAGTGCTTCGCGGGCAGACACGCAGTATTTT. This encodes CSASRADTQYF.

This clone was observed a handful of times. The V call is TRBV6-1, the J call TRBJ2-2, with 14 bases identical to TRBD2. Unmatched junction bases numbered 1, after V lost 4 bases and J lost 6 bases. The CDR3 has 15 amino acids. The V gene's germline CDR1 is MNHNS and CDR2 SASEGT. The CDR3: CASSGLAGGPGELFF. The CDR3 bases are TGTGCCAGCAGTGGACTAGCGGGAGGGCCCGGGGAGCTGTTTTTT.

The V call is TRBV11-2, the J call TRBJ2-7; 8 nucleotides match TRBD2. From germline, CDR1 is SGHAT and CDR2 FQNNGV. The CDR3 is 14 residues long. V was clipped by 2 bases and J by 3 bases; unmatched bases: 3. Here the CDR3 reads CASSLPGGGYEQYF. The CDR3 coding sequence is TGTGCCAGCAGCTTACCGGGAGGGGGCTACGAGCAGTACTTC.

This clone was seen a handful of times. A read error may be the cause here, since a much bigger clone is one base away. This likely comes from a read error, as the CDR3 has no conserved phenylalanine or tryptophan at its end. J is TRBJ1-2 and V is TRBV29-1; D is unresolved. This CDR3 has 12 residues. Germline values: CDR1 SQVTM, CDR2 ANQGSEA. Written as DNA, the CDR3 is TGCAGTGTCCAGTTTTCCAACTATGGCTACACCTCC. This sequence encodes CSVQFSNYGYTS.

This clone was seen more than once but under ten times. The gene calls are TRBV11-2 and TRBJ2-7; 7 positions match TRBD1. The CDR3 has 14 residues. Germline V CDR1 and CDR2: SGHAT, FQNNGV. The junction had 5 bases not matched to a gene; V was cut back by 6 bases and J by 0 bases. The CDR3 nucleotides are TGTGCCAGCAGTACGGGACAGAGCTCCTACGAGCAGTACTTC. Translating gives CASSTGQSSYEQYF.

In this sample, this clone turned up a few times. CDR3 in amino acids: CASSERDNYGYTF. In nucleotides, the CDR3 is TGTGCCAGCAGTGAACGGGACAACTATGGCTACACCTTC. This chain joins TRBV6-1 and TRBJ1-2; possible D gene TRBD1, 5 bases. CDR1 is MNHNS and CDR2 is SASEGT in the germline V gene. This CDR3 contains 13 residues. V gave up 2 bases and J gave up 2 bases, with 6 bases separating them.

The rearrangement joins TRBV30 to TRBJ1-1; D might be TRBD1 (5 bases). With 7 bases removed from V and 4 bases from J, the gap between germline ends came to 10 bases. The length of the CDR3 is 11 residues. Germline V lookup: CDR1 GTSNPN, CDR2 SVGIG (reference sequence). CDR3 DNA: TGTGCCTTGACAGAGAGCACTGAAGCTTTCTTT. This translates into CALTESTEAFF.

V and J are TRBV18 and TRBJ2-2; unclear D gene. The germline V and J ends were trimmed by 3 bases and 7 bases, with 3 bases remaining between them. The CDR3 is made up of 11 amino acids. The V gene's germline CDR1 is KGHSH and CDR2 LQKENI. The CDR3 here is CASSPDGELFF. The DNA of the CDR3 is TGTGCCAGCTCACCTGACGGGGAGCTGTTTTTT.

The chain carries TRBV20-1 and TRBJ1-2; 8 bases map to TRBD1. CDR1 DFQATT and CDR2 SNEGSKA come from the germline V gene (reference sequence). V lost 4 bases and J lost 1; bases outside the gene matches: 2. CDR3 length equals 13 residues. CDR3 DNA sequence: TGCAGTGCTACGGGACAGGATAACTATGGCTACACCTTC. This translates into CSATGQDNYGYTF.

The chain recombines TRBV4-3 with TRBJ2-1, with D perhaps TRBD1 or TRBD2 (6 bases each). The CDR3 runs to 13 residues. From germline, CDR1 is LGHNA and CDR2 YSLEER. Trimming removed 6 bases from V and 8 bases from J, with 14 bases in between. CDR3 loop: CASSGSGEDEQFF. CDR3 coding DNA: TGCGCCAGCAGTGGATCAGGGGAGGATGAGCAGTTCTTC.

The gene calls are TRBV5-1 and TRBJ1-2; no firm D call. The ends were cut back, 5 bases at V and 2 bases at J, with 13 bases in the middle. The CDR3 is made up of 14 amino acids. Looked up from germline, CDR1 is SGHRS and CDR2 is YFSETQ. In DNA, the CDR3 is TGCGCCAGCAGTTCGGAGGGAGGAAACTATGGCTACACCTTC. It is translated as CASSSEGGNYGYTF.

V is TRBV10-3 and J is TRBJ1-5; perhaps TRBD1 as D (5 bases). Trimming removed 4 bases at V and 5 bases at J, with 9 bases between. The CDR3 contains 13 residues. Germline CDR1 reads ENHRY; CDR2 reads SYGVKD. The CDR3 bases are TGTGCCATCAGTGGAGGGGAGGATCAGCCCCAGCATTTT. Translating it yields CAISGGEDQPQHF.

This clone was recorded a few times. This rearrangement joins TRBV28 to TRBJ1-1, with no clear D. This CDR3 has 12 residues. Germline V CDR1 and CDR2: MDHEN, SYDVKM. V was trimmed by 0 bases and J by 7 bases, leaving 6 bases between them. CDR3 sequence reads: CASSLWPFEAFF. The CDR3 DNA sequence: TGTGCCAGCAGTTTATGGCCCTTTGAAGCTTTCTTT.

At least ten counts were recorded for this clone. The chain links TRBV5-8 to TRBJ2-3, with D perhaps TRBD2 (5 bases). This CDR3 is built from 17 residues. The V gene lost 4 bases and the J gene lost 3 bases, with 21 bases spanning the gap. Germline V lookup: CDR1 SGHTS, CDR2 YDEGEE. The CDR3 DNA reads as TGTGCCAGCAGCACATACTCCGGGAACACGCCAACAGATACGCAGTATTTT. As protein: CASSTYSGNTPTDTQYF.

By its share, this clone is medium-sized. The genes are TRBV27 and TRBJ2-7; TRBD2 agrees at 10 bases. CDR3 size: 14 residues. The V and J ends lost 10 bases and 1 base, in that order; junction bases with no gene match: 7. Germline V CDR1 and CDR2: MNHEY, SMNVEV (reference sequence). CDR3 amino acids: CATSSGRMSYEQYF. The CDR3 DNA reads as TGTGCCACAAGTAGCGGGAGGATGTCCTACGAGCAGTACTTC.

The V call is TRBV6-5, the J call TRBJ1-4; D is unresolved. This CDR3 is 13 amino acids long. Germline V gene sequence: CDR1 MNHEY, CDR2 SVGAGI. With 5 bases removed from V and 8 bases from J, the gap between germline ends came to 12 bases. DNA of the CDR3: TGTGCCAGCAGTAGCCGAGGGAGCGAAAAACTGTTTTTT. This gives the protein CASSSRGSEKLFF.

This clone is deemed medium-sized. The genes are TRBV4-1 and TRBJ1-5; 9 bases are shared with TRBD1. The germline gives CDR1 MGHRA, CDR2 YSYEKL. This CDR3 has 15 amino acids. The V gene end was trimmed by 4 bases and the J gene end by 6 bases; junction bases not matched to a gene: 7. The CDR3 coding sequence is TGCGCCAGCAGCCGTTTTGGGACAGGGAGTCAGCCCCAGCATTTT. This codes for CASSRFGTGSQPQHF.

The chain combines TRBV5-1 with TRBJ1-4; the D is unclear. The V end was cut by 0 bases, the J end by 3 bases, with 9 bases between. Germline V gene sequence: CDR1 SGHRS, CDR2 YFSETQ. This CDR3 has 15 amino acids. The CDR3 protein is CASSLGATSNEKLFF. As DNA, the CDR3 is TGCGCCAGCAGCTTGGGGGCCACATCTAATGAAAAACTGTTTTTT.

By sample share, this clone is medium-sized (0.01 to 0.1%). V and J are TRBV7-9 and TRBJ2-3; D not resolved. This CDR3 comprises 13 residues. Germline assignment: CDR1 SEHNR and CDR2 FQNEAQ (reference sequence). Trimming left V 7 bases short and J 6 bases short, with 14 bases between. The CDR3 sequence: CASNPPEEDTQYF. In DNA form, the CDR3 reads TGTGCCAGCAACCCCCCCGAGGAGGATACGCAGTATTTT.

This chain connects TRBV3-1 to TRBJ1-2, with D uncertain. CDR1 and CDR2 from the germline V gene are LGHDT and YNNKEL (reference sequence). CDR3 length: 14 amino acids. Trimming took 4 bases from V and 8 from J, leaving 17 bases between them. CDR3 DNA: TGTGCCAGCAGCCTCCACGGGAATCCTGGCGGCTACACCTTC. Its translation is CASSLHGNPGGYTF. The full variable domain, with the rest looked up from reference TRBV3-1 and TRBJ1-2, is DTAVSQTPKYLVTQMGNDKSIKCEQNLGHDTMYWYKQDSKKFLKIMFSYNNKELIINETVPNRFSPKSPDKAHLNLHINSLELGDSAVYFCASSLHGNPGGYTFGSGTRLTVV.

This clone has at least ten counts. The chain carries TRBV16 and TRBJ2-1; possibly TRBD1 or TRBD2 for D (5 bases each). CDR3 length equals 15 residues. The germline gives CDR1 KGHSY, CDR2 FQNENV. Trimming cost V 0 bases and J 2 bases, with 8 bases left between them. DNA for the CDR3: TGTGCCAGCAGCCAATCGGGGGACGCCTACAATGAGCAGTTCTTC. Its protein product is CASSQSGDAYNEQFF.

V is TRBV6-5 and J is TRBJ2-7; tentatively, D is TRBD1 (5 bases). The CDR3 is made up of 15 amino acids. V was trimmed by 2 bases and J by 6 bases, leaving 17 bases between them. Germline lookup yields CDR1 MNHEY and CDR2 SVGAGI. CDR3: CASSYKAYQGSEQYF. CDR3 in DNA: TGTGCCAGCAGTTACAAGGCTTACCAGGGAAGCGAGCAGTACTTC.

The V call is TRBV13, the J call TRBJ1-1; D gene unclear. The length of the CDR3 is 16 residues. V was cut by 4 bases and J by 0 bases, with 15 bases left in between. Germline CDR1 reads PRHDT; CDR2 reads FYEKMQ (reference sequence). The CDR3 loop reads CASSSRTENLNTEAFF. CDR3 nucleotides: TGTGCCAGCAGCTCAAGGACGGAGAATTTGAACACTGAAGCTTTCTTT.

This clone is classed as medium-sized. Germline is not matched at one junction end, which may reflect a read error. The rearrangement joins TRBV27 to TRBJ1-6, with TRBD1 matching over 7 bases. This CDR3 is built from 16 residues. CDR1 MNHEY and CDR2 SMNVEV come from the germline V gene (reference sequence). CDR3 protein: CANSPRGDRNNSPLHF. The CDR3 DNA reads TGTGCCAACAGTCCACGGGGGGACAGAAATAATTCACCCCTCCACTTT.

This clone is medium-sized in the sample. The chain is built from TRBV7-2 and TRBJ2-6; TRBD2 agrees at 7 bases. Unmatched junction bases numbered 3, after V lost 2 bases and J lost 2 bases. Germline V gives CDR1 SGHTA, CDR2 FQGNSA. The CDR3 extends over 16 amino acids. The CDR3 DNA follows: TGTGCCAGCAGCTTATGGGAGGGGACTGGGGCCAACGTCCTGACTTTC. Its translation: CASSLWEGTGANVLTF. Together with reference TRBV7-2 and TRBJ2-6, the CDR3 gives the full variable domain: GAGVSQSPSNKVTEKGKDVELRCDPISGHTALYWYRQSLGQGLEFLIYFQGNSAPDKSGLPSDRFSAERTGGSVSTLTIQRTQQEDSAVYLCASSLWEGTGANVLTFGAGSRLTVL.

This chain uses TRBV5-1 with TRBJ2-5, with 7 bases fitting TRBD2. The CDR3 extends over 16 amino acids. CDR1 and CDR2 (germline): SGHRS, YFSETQ. V lost 3 bases, J lost 0 bases, and 8 bases stayed unmatched. This chain's CDR3 is CASSSIAGGNQETQYF. DNA of the CDR3: TGCGCCAGCAGCTCCATAGCGGGTGGGAACCAAGAGACCCAGTACTTC. The full variable domain, completed using reference TRBV5-1 and TRBJ2-5, is KAGVTQTPRYLIKTRGQQVTLSCSPISGHRSVSWYQQTPGQGLQFLFEYFSETQRNKGNFPGRFSGRQFSNSRSEMNVSTLELGDSALYLCASSSIAGGNQETQYFGPGTRLLVL.

The J gene is TRBJ1-3, the V gene TRBV5-1, with 7 bases lining up with TRBD1. Germline V CDR1 and CDR2: SGHRS, YFSETQ. The V and J ends lost 4 bases and 0 bases, in that order; junction bases with no gene match: 7. CDR3 length: 16 amino acids. The CDR3 here is CASSGSTGISGNTIYF. Written as DNA, the CDR3 is TGCGCCAGCAGCGGTTCGACAGGGATCTCTGGAAACACCATATATTTT.